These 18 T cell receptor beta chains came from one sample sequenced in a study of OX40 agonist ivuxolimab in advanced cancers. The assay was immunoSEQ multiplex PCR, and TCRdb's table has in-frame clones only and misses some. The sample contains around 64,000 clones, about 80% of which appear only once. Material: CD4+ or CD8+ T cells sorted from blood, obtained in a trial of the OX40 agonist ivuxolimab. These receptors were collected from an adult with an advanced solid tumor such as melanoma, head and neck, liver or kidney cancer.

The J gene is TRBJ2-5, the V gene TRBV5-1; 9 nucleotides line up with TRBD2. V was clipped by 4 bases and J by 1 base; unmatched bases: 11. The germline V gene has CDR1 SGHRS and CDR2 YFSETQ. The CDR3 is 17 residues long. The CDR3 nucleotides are TGCGCCAGCAGCCCCTTTGCAAGCGGGGGGCCCCAAGAGACCCAGTACTTC. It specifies CASSPFASGGPQETQYF.

The CDR3 loop reads CASSDSLRTGEHYTF. As DNA, the CDR3 is TGTGCCAGCAGCGATTCTTTACGGACAGGGGAGCACTACACCTTC. The rearrangement joins TRBV9 to TRBJ1-2; TRBD1 matches at 9 bases. The trim removed 3 bases at V and 10 bases at J, leaving 13 bases unmatched. CDR3 length: 15 residues. Germline V CDR1 and CDR2: SGDLS, YYNGEE.

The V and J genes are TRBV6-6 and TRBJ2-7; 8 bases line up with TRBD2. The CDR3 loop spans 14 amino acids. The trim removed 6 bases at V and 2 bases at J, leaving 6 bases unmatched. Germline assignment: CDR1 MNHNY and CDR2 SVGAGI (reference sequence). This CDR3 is CASRASGGTYEQYF. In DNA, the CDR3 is TGTGCCAGCAGGGCCAGCGGGGGTACCTACGAGCAGTACTTC.

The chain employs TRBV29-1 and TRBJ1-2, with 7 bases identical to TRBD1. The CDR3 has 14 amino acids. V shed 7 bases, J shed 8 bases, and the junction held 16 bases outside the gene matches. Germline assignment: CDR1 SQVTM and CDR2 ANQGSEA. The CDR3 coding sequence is TGCAGCGCATCTACAGGGGTGGGGAATCGGGGCTACACCTTC. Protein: CSASTGVGNRGYTF.

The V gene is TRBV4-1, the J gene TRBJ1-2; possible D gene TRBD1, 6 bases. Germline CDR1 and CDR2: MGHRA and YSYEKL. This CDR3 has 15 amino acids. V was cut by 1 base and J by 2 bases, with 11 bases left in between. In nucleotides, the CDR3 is TGCGCCAGCAGCCAAGTTGTAAGGGGGAACTATGGCTACACCTTC. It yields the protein CASSQVVRGNYGYTF.

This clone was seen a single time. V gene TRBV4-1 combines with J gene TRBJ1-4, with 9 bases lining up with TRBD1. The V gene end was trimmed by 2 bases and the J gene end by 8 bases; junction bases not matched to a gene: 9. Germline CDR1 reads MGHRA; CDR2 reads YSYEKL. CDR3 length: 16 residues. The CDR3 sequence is CASSQSTGGLLEKLFF. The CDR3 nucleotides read TGCGCCAGCAGCCAATCCACAGGGGGCTTGTTAGAAAAACTGTTTTTT.

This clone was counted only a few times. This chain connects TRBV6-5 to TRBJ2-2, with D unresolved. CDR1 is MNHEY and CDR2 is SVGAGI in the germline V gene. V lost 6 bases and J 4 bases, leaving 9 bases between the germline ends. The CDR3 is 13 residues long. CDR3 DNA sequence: TGTGCCAGCAGATGGAGAGGCACCGGGGAGCTGTTTTTT. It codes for CASRWRGTGELFF.

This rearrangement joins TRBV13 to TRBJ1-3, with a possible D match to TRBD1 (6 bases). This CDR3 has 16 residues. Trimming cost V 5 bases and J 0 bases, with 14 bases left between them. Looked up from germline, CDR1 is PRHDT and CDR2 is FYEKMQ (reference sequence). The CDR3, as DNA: TGTGCCAGCAGCAAAGGGGACACCTACTCTGGAAACACCATATATTTT. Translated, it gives CASSKGDTYSGNTIYF.

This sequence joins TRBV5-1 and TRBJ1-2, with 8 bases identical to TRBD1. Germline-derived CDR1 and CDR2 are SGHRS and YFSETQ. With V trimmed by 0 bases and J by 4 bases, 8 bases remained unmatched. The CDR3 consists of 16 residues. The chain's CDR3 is CASSLGQGNASYGYTF. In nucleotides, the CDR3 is TGCGCCAGCAGCTTGGGACAGGGGAACGCTAGCTATGGCTACACCTTC.

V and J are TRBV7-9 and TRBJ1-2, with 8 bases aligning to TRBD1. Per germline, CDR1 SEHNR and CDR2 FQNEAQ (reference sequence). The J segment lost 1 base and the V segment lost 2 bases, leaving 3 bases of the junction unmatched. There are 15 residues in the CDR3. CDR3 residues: CASSLQQGGNYGYTF. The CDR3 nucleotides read TGTGCCAGCAGCTTACAACAGGGGGGTAACTATGGCTACACCTTC.

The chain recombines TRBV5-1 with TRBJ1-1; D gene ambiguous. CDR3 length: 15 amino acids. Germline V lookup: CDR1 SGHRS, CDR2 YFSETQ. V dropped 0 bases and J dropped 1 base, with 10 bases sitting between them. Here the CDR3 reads CASSLATGRNTEAFF. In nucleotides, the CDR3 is TGCGCCAGCAGCTTGGCCACGGGGAGGAACACTGAAGCTTTCTTT.

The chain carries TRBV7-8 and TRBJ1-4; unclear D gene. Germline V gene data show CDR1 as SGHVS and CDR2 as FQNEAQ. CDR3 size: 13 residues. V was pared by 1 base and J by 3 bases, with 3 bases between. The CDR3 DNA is TGTGCCAGCAGCTTAGGATCTAATGAAAAACTGTTTTTT. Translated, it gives CASSLGSNEKLFF.

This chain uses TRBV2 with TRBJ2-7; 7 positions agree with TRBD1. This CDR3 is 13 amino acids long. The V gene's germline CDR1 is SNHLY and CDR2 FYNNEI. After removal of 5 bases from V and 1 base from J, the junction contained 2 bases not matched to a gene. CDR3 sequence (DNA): TGTGCCAGCAGTCTGACAGGGTCCTACGAGCAGTACTTC. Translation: CASSLTGSYEQYF.

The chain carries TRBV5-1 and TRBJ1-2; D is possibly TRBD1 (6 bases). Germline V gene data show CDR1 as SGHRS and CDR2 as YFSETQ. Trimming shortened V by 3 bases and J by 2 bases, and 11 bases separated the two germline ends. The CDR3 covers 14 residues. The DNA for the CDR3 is TGCGCCAGCAGCTCGGCGGGGGGCAACTATGGCTACACCTTC. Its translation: CASSSAGGNYGYTF.

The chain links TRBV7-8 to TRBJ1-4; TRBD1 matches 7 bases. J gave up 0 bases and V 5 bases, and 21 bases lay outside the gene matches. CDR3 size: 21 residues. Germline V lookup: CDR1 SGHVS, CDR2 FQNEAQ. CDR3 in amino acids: CASSHRQGRGPRSATNEKLFF. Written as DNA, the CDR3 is TGTGCCAGCAGCCATCGACAGGGCAGGGGACCTCGATCAGCAACTAATGAAAAACTGTTTTTT.

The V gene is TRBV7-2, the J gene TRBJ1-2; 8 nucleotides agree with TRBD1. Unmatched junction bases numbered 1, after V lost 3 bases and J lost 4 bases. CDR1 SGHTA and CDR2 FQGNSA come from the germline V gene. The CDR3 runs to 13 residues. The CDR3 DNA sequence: TGTGCCAGCAGCTTTGGGACAGGCTATGGCTACACCTTC. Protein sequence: CASSFGTGYGYTF.

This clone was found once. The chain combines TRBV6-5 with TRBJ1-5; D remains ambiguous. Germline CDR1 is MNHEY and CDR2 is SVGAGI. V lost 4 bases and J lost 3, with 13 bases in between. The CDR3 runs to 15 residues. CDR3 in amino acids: CASSSSAAANQPQHF. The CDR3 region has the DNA TGTGCCAGCAGTTCCAGTGCAGCTGCCAATCAGCCCCAGCATTTT.

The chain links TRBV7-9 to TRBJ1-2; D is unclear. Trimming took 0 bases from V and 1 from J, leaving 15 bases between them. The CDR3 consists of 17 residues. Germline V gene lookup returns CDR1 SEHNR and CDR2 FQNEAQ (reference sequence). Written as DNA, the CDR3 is TGTGCCAGCAGCTTAGCGGCCCACGGGATGAATAACTATGGCTACACCTTC. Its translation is CASSLAAHGMNNYGYTF.